Reported below is one T cell receptor beta chain. Its antigen is unknown. This specimen comes from a study of post-analysis software for immune sequencing data. Study as a whole: Relapsing-remitting, secondary progressive and progressive-relapsing multiple sclerosis were all included among the disease courses. Study results and caveats: Patients used about five TRBV segments, including TRBV5-6, TRBV5-1 and TRBV20-1, more often than controls. Controls had significantly higher normalized Chao1 diversity than multiple sclerosis patients.

Unique molecular identifiers were carried by the TCR beta cDNA libraries. Once roughly 1 to 11 million T cells were used, roughly 0.5 million cDNA molecules resulted. Using its own MiXCR run on the PCR reads, TCRdb lists one record per CDR3 protein. The data hold about half a million distinct CDR3 sequences, with roughly 46% observed a single time. CDR1 is DFQATT, CDR2 SNEGSKA, per germline (reference sequence). V was clipped by 3 bases and J by 6 bases, with 12 bases between them. CDR3 length: 12 residues. This chain uses TRBV20-1 with TRBJ2-7; D unresolved. The clonotype originates from a girl under 18 with multiple sclerosis. Sequenced sample: blood. Here the CDR3 DNA reads TGCAGTGCTAGGTATTATGATGCCGAGCAGTACTTC. As protein: CSARYYDAEQYF.